This TCR beta chain was recorded in a study of T cell repertoires in cytomegalovirus infection. Using its own MiXCR run on the reads, TCRdb lists one record per CDR3 protein. There are 400,000 to 600,000 distinct CDR3 sequences in the sample; 42% occur only once, and about two fifths lies in the top ten. This clonotype was found a few times. Antigen unknown. This CDR3 is built from 16 residues. Unmatched junction bases numbered 2, after V lost 0 bases and J lost 0 bases. Per germline, CDR1 LNHNV and CDR2 YYDKDF (reference sequence). Material: cultured PBMCs, obtained from culture after CMV antigen stimulation. The chain has TRBV15 and TRBJ1-2; 9 bases map to TRBD1. The receptor was isolated from a human donor in good health (CMV status not recorded). Some clones in this sample may be carry-over from other donors' samples. CDR3 protein: CATSRDRQGANYGYTF. In nucleotides, the CDR3 is TGTGCCACCAGCAGAGATAGACAGGGGGCTAACTATGGCTACACCTTC.